This TCR beta chain was found in a study of spatial heterogeneity in lung cancer. TCRdb re-called the 5' RACE reads with MiXCR, one entry per CDR3 protein. This table has 10,000 to 15,000 distinct CDR3 sequences, roughly 3.9% appearing once. This clonotype showed up many times. The library was prepared for alpha chains; this beta chain is a stray read, so its frequency means little. Stated time point: sample taken at primary tumor resection. The study sequenced unsorted whole RNA from tumor, nontumor lung or frozen PBMC. There were 72 donors, all of them untreated patients with early-stage non-small cell lung cancer. Germline V gives CDR1 SNHLY, CDR2 FYNNEI. The V and J ends lost 2 bases and 0 bases respectively, with 11 bases between them. This CDR3 comprises 15 residues.

J is TRBJ2-7 and V is TRBV2, with no clear D. The clonotype comes from a male donor with early-stage non-small cell lung cancer. This specimen was PBMCs, taken at surgery. CDR3 sequence: CASSERWLSSYEQYF. CDR3 DNA sequence: TGTGCCAGCAGTGAAAGGTGGCTAAGCTCCTACGAGCAGTACTTC. Looking up the rest from reference TRBV2 and TRBJ2-7 gives the full variable domain: EPEVTQTPSHQVTQMGQEVILRCVPISNHLYFYWYRQILGQKVEFLVSFYNNEISEKSEIFDDQFSVERPDGSNFTLKIRSTKLEDSAMYFCASSERWLSSYEQYFGPGTRLTVT.